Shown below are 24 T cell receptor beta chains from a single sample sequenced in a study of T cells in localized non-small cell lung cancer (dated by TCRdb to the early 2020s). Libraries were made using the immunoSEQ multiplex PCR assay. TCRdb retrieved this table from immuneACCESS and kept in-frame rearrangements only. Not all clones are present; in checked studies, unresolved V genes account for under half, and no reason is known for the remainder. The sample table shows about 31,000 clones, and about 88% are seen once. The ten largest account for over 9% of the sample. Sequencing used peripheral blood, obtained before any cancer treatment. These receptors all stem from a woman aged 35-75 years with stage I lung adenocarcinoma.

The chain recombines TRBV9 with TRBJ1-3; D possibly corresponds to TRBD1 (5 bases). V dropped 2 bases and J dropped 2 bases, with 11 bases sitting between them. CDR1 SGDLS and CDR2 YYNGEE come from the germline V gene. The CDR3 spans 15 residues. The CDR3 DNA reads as TGTGCCAGCAGCGTCTCCGGGACCCCTGGAAACACCATATATTTT. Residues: CASSVSGTPGNTIYF.

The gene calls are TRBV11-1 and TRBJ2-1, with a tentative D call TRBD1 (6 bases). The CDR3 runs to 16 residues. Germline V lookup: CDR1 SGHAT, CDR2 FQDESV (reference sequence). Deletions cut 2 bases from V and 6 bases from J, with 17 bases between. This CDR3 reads CASSLNLQGGGNEQFF. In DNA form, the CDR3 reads TGTGCCAGCAGCTTAAATCTACAGGGTGGGGGCAATGAGCAGTTCTTC.

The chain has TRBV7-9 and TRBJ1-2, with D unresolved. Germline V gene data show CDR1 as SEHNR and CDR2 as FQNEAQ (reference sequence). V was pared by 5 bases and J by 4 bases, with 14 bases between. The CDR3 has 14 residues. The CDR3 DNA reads TGTGCCAGCAGCCATCCCCTTCTCTTCTATGGCTACACCTTC. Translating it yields CASSHPLLFYGYTF.

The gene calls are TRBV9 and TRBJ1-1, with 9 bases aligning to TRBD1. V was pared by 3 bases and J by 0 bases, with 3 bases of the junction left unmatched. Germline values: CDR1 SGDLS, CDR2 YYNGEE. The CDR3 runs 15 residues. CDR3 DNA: TGTGCCAGCAGCGCGGGGACAGGGATGAACACTGAAGCTTTCTTT. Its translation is CASSAGTGMNTEAFF.

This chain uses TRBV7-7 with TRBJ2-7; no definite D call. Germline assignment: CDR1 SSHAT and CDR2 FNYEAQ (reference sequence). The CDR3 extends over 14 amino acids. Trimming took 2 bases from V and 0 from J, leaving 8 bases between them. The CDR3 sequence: CASSLRVTSYEQYF. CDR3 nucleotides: TGTGCCAGCAGCTTAAGAGTGACCTCCTACGAGCAGTACTTC.

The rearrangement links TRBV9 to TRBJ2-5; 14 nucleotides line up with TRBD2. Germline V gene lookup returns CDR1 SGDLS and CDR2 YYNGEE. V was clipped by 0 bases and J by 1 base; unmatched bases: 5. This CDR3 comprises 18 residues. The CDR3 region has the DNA TGTGCCAGCAGCGTAGGGGGGACTAGCGGGGGCTCCCAAGAGACCCAGTACTTC. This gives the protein CASSVGGTSGGSQETQYF.

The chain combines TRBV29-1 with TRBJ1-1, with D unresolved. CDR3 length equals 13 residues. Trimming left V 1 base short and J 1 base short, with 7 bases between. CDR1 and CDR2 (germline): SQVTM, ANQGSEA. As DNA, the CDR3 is TGCAGCGTTGAAGCTGGGCAGAACACTGAAGCTTTCTTT. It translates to CSVEAGQNTEAFF.

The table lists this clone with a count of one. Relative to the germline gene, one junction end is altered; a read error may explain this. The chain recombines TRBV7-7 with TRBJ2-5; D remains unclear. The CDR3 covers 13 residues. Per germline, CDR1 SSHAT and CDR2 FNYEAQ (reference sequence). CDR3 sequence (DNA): TGTGCTAGCAGCTTAGGCAAGGGAGAGACCCAGTACTTC. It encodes CASSLGKGETQYF.

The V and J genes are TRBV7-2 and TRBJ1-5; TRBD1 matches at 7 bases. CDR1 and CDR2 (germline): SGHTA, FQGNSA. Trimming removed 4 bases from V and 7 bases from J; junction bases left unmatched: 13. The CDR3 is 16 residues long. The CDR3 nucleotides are TGTGCCAGCAGCTCGATACCGGGACAGATAGACCAGCCCCAGCATTTT. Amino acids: CASSSIPGQIDQPQHF.

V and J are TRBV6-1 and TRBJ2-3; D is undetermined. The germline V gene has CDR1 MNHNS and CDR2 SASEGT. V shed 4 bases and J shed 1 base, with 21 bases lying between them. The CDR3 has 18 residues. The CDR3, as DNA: TGTGCCAGCAGTGCGAGCCCCCGGCGCGGCTCCGGCACAGATACGCAGTATTTT. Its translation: CASSASPRRGSGTDTQYF.

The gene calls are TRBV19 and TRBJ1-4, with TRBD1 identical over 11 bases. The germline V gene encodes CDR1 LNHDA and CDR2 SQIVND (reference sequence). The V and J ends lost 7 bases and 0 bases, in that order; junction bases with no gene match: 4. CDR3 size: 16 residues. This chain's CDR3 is CASKDRGRATNEKLFF. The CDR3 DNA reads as TGTGCCAGTAAGGACAGGGGGCGTGCAACTAATGAAAAACTGTTTTTT.

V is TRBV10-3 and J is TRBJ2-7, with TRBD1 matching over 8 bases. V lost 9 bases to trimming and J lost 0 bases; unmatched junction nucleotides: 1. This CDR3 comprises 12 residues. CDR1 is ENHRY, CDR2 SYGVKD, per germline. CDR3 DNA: TGTGCCATGGGACAGGCCTCCTACGAGCAGTACTTC. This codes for CAMGQASYEQYF.

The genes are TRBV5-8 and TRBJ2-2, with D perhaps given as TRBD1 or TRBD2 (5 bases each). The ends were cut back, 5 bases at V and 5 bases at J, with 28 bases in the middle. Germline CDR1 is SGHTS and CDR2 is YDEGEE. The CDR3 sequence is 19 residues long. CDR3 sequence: CASSNPWDEDDLRTGELFF. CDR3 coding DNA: TGTGCCAGCAGTAACCCATGGGACGAAGACGACCTGAGGACCGGGGAGCTGTTTTTT.

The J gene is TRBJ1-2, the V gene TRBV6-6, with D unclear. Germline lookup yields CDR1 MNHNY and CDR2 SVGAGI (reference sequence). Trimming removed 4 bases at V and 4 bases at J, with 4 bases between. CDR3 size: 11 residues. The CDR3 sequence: CASSSGYGYTF. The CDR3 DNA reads TGTGCCAGCAGTTCGGGCTATGGCTACACCTTC.

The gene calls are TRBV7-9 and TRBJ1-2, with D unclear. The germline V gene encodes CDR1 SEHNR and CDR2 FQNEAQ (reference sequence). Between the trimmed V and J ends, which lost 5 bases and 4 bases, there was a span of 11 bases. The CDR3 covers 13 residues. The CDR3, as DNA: TGTGCCAGCAGCCTGGCCGCTTTCTATGGCTACACCTTC. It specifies CASSLAAFYGYTF.

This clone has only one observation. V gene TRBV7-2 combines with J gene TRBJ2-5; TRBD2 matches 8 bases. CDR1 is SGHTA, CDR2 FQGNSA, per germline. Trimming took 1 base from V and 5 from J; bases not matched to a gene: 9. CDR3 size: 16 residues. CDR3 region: CASSLVDGGAWETQYF. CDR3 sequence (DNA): TGTGCCAGCAGCTTAGTAGACGGGGGGGCCTGGGAGACCCAGTACTTC.

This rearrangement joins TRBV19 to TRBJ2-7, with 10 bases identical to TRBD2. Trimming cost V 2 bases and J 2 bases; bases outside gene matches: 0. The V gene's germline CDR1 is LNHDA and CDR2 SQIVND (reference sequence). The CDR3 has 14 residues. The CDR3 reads CASSILAGAYEQYF. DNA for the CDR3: TGTGCCAGTAGTATACTAGCGGGGGCCTACGAGCAGTACTTC. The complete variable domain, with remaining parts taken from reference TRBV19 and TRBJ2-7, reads DGGITQSPKYLFRKEGQNVTLSCEQNLNHDAMYWYRQDPGQGLRLIYYSQIVNDFQKGDIAEGYSVSREKKESFPLTVTSAQKNPTAFYLCASSILAGAYEQYFGPGTRLTVT.

CDR3 in DNA: TGTGCCAGCAGCTTGGTGGCCGGACAGCCGTTCTTC. Translating gives CASSLVAGQPFF. This chain links TRBV5-6 with TRBJ2-1; D possibly corresponds to TRBD1 (6 bases). Trimming left V 0 bases short and J 15 bases short, with 13 bases between. The CDR3 length is 12 residues. CDR1 and CDR2 (germline): SGHDT, YYEEEE.

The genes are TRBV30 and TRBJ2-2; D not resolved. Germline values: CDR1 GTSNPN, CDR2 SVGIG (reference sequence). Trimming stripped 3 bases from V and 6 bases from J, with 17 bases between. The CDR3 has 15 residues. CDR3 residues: CAWRQETLMAGELFF. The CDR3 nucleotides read TGTGCCTGGAGACAAGAGACGTTAATGGCCGGGGAGCTGTTTTTT.

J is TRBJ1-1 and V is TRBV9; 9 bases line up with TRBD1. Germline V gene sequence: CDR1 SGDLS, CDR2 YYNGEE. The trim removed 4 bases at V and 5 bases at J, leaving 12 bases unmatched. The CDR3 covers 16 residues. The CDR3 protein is CASSPGQGNRRTEAFF. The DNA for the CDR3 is TGTGCCAGCAGCCCCGGACAGGGGAACCGAAGGACTGAAGCTTTCTTT.

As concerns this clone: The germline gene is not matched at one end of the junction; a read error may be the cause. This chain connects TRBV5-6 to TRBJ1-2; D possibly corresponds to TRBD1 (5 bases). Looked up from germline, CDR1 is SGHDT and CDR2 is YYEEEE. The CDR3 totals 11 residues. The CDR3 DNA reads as TGTGCCAGCAGCTCCGGACACCTTTTCGCCTTC. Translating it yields CASSSGHLFAF.

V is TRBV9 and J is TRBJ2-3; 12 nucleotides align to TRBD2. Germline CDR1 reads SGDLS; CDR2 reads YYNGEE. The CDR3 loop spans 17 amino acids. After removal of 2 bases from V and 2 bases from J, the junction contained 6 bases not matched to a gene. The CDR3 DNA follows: TGTGCCAGCAGCGTTGGGCTAGCGGGGGGGAACACAGATACGCAGTATTTT. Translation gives CASSVGLAGGNTDTQYF. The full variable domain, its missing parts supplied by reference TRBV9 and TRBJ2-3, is DSGVTQTPKHLITATGQRVTLRCSPRSGDLSVYWYQQSLDQGLQFLIQYYNGEERAKGNILERFSAQQFPDLHSELNLSSLELGDSALYFCASSVGLAGGNTDTQYFGPGTRLTVL.

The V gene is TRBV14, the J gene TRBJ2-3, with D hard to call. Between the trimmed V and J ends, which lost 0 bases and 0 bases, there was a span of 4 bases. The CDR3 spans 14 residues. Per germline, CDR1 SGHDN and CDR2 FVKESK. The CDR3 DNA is TGTGCCAGCAGCCAAGATGGCAGCACAGATACGCAGTATTTT. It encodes CASSQDGSTDTQYF.

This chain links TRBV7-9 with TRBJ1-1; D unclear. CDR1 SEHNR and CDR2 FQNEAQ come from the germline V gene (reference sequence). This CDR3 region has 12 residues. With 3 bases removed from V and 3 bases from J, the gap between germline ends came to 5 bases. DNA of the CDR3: TGTGCCAGCAGCTTCCGGGACACTGAAGCTTTCTTT. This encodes CASSFRDTEAFF.